Presented here are 20 T cell receptor beta chains from one specimen sequenced in a study of blood T cell repertoires in COVID-19. Sequencing was performed with immunoSEQ multiplex PCR; in TCRdb, only in-frame clones are kept and a portion is missing. The sample shows about 310,000 clones, about 85% of them seen only once. The material sequenced was PBMCs or T cells enriched from blood (not recorded which). The receptors originated from a woman aged 30 to 39 who had been exposed to COVID-19.

This clone was found once. Other DNA variants within this sample encode the same CDR3. The chain links TRBV28 to TRBJ1-2; D is unclear. The ends were cut back, 8 bases at V and 2 bases at J, with 9 bases in the middle. This CDR3 has 12 amino acids. The germline CDR1 and CDR2 sequences are MDHEN and SYDVKM. The DNA of the CDR3 is TGTGCCAGCCGAACAGCCAACTATGGCTACACCTTC. It codes for CASRTANYGYTF.

This clone came up a few times. The rearrangement joins TRBV9 to TRBJ2-2; 8 bases line up with TRBD2. Germline V gene sequence: CDR1 SGDLS, CDR2 YYNGEE. V shed 4 bases and J 4 bases; nucleotides not matched to a gene: 6. This CDR3 is built from 15 residues. The CDR3 bases are TGTGCCAGCAGCAGGTCCGGGACTAGCACCGGGGAGCTGTTTTTT. It yields the protein CASSRSGTSTGELFF.

The rearrangement uses TRBV6-5 and TRBJ2-1, with 7 positions matching TRBD2. The germline V gene has CDR1 MNHEY and CDR2 SVGAGI. V was pared by 7 bases and J by 6 bases, with 9 bases of the junction left unmatched. The CDR3 length is 14 residues. The CDR3 sequence is CASKLDWGGNEQFF. DNA of the CDR3: TGTGCCAGCAAACTAGATTGGGGGGGCAATGAGCAGTTCTTC.

The genes are TRBV6-5 and TRBJ1-3; TRBD1 matches at 9 bases. CDR1 MNHEY and CDR2 SVGAGI come from the germline V gene. V lost 8 bases and J lost 3; bases outside the gene matches: 8. The CDR3 runs to 15 residues. CDR3 loop: CASSSQGASGNTIYF. The CDR3 DNA follows: TGTGCCAGCTCATCACAGGGGGCTAGTGGAAACACCATATATTTT.

This clone was detected ten times or more. The CDR3 protein is CASSPGVPGNTIYF. The CDR3 DNA reads as TGTGCCAGCAGCCCGGGGGTACCTGGAAACACCATATATTTT. The chain joins TRBV7-2 to TRBJ1-3; possibly TRBD1 for D (5 bases). Trimming took off 5 bases at V and 2 bases at J, with 10 bases between the two ends. This CDR3 contains 14 residues. CDR1 is SGHTA, CDR2 FQGNSA, per germline. The variable domain in full, completed from reference TRBV7-2 and TRBJ1-3, reads GAGVSQSPSNKVTEKGKDVELRCDPISGHTALYWYRQSLGQGLEFLIYFQGNSAPDKSGLPSDRFSAERTGGSVSTLTIQRTQQEDSAVYLCASSPGVPGNTIYFGEGSWLTVV.

In this sample, this clone turned up once. V is TRBV29-1 and J is TRBJ2-1, with 7 bases fitting TRBD1. CDR1 and CDR2 from the germline V gene are SQVTM and ANQGSEA. CDR3 length equals 16 residues. Trimming cost V 0 bases and J 0 bases; bases outside gene matches: 5. The CDR3 spells CSVEDLGDSSYNEQFF. CDR3 bases: TGCAGCGTTGAAGATCTTGGGGACAGCTCCTACAATGAGCAGTTCTTC.

V is TRBV19 and J is TRBJ1-1; 8 nucleotides match TRBD1. The CDR3 consists of 14 residues. The V gene end was trimmed by 5 bases and the J gene end by 1 base; junction bases not matched to a gene: 3. Germline-derived CDR1 and CDR2 are LNHDA and SQIVND (reference sequence). The CDR3: CASSVRGPNTEAFF. The CDR3 DNA follows: TGTGCCAGTAGTGTCAGGGGGCCGAACACTGAAGCTTTCTTT.

V gene TRBV4-2 combines with J gene TRBJ1-3; the D gene is possibly TRBD1 (6 bases). The CDR3 covers 20 residues. Germline CDR1 is LGHNA and CDR2 is YNFKEQ. The V end lost 4 bases, the J end lost 0 bases, and 25 bases lay between the germline ends. The CDR3 sequence is CASSPKPGGPVLLSGNTIYF. The CDR3 DNA sequence: TGTGCCAGCAGCCCGAAACCCGGGGGGCCAGTTTTACTCTCTGGAAACACCATATATTTT.

The chain has TRBV19 and TRBJ1-3; weak D call: TRBD1 (5 bases). The germline V gene encodes CDR1 LNHDA and CDR2 SQIVND (reference sequence). The CDR3 runs 17 residues. The V gene lost 1 base and the J gene lost 0 bases, with 13 bases spanning the gap. The CDR3 nucleotides read TGTGCCAGTAGTATAGGCGACAGCGAAGTCTCTGGAAACACCATATATTTT. Translated, it gives CASSIGDSEVSGNTIYF.

This chain links TRBV28 with TRBJ2-6; no firm D call. Trimming removed 5 bases at V and 4 bases at J, with 12 bases between. In germline, CDR1 is MDHEN, CDR2 SYDVKM. The CDR3 has 15 amino acids. DNA for the CDR3: TGTGCCAGCAGTCCGCTAATTTTAGGGGCCAACGTCCTGACTTTC. As protein: CASSPLILGANVLTF.

The rearrangement links TRBV10-3 to TRBJ1-1, with a tentative D call TRBD1 (6 bases). CDR1 is ENHRY and CDR2 is SYGVKD in the germline V gene. Trimming stripped 3 bases from V and 4 bases from J, with 9 bases between. This CDR3 contains 13 residues. CDR3 sequence reads: CAISDGQSTEAFF. The DNA of the CDR3 is TGTGCCATCAGTGATGGACAGAGCACTGAAGCTTTCTTT.

The genes are TRBV7-3 and TRBJ2-1; 8 bases fit TRBD2. This CDR3 spans 16 amino acids. Trimming took 5 bases from V and 6 from J; bases not matched to a gene: 12. Per the germline V gene, CDR1 is SGHTA and CDR2 is FQGTGA. In DNA, the CDR3 is TGTGCCAGCAGCCCGACTAGCGCCCTACTGCGCAATGAGCAGTTCTTC. Protein product: CASSPTSALLRNEQFF.

The rearrangement links TRBV28 to TRBJ1-2, with 7 bases aligning to TRBD1. Looked up from germline, CDR1 is MDHEN and CDR2 is SYDVKM. CDR3 length: 13 residues. The J segment lost 8 bases and the V segment lost 5 bases, leaving 8 bases of the junction unmatched. The CDR3 DNA is TGTGCCAGCAGTGACTCAGGGGGAAGGGGCTACACCTTC. Amino acid sequence: CASSDSGGRGYTF.

V gene TRBV24-1 combines with J gene TRBJ2-2, with D possibly being TRBD1 (7 bases). CDR3 length equals 19 residues. CDR1 and CDR2 from the germline V gene are KGHDR and SFDVKD. V was cut by 5 bases and J by 7 bases, with 28 bases left in between. The CDR3 bases are TGTGCCACCAGTGGCCTGACAGGGTCATCGGGGGCTATCATCGGGGAGCTGTTTTTT. Encoded protein: CATSGLTGSSGAIIGELFF.

The V and J genes are TRBV29-1 and TRBJ1-3; D might be TRBD1 (5 bases). Germline V gene sequence: CDR1 SQVTM, CDR2 ANQGSEA. V lost 7 bases, J lost 0 bases, and 13 bases lay in between. This CDR3 contains 14 residues. CDR3 sequence: CSALDGGSGNTIYF. CDR3 nucleotide sequence: TGCAGCGCTCTCGACGGGGGCTCTGGAAACACCATATATTTT.

The chain joins TRBV11-2 to TRBJ2-3, with 8 positions matching TRBD2. Germline trimming cut 1 base from V and 7 bases from J; bases unmatched to any gene: 10. In germline, CDR1 is SGHAT, CDR2 FQNNGV. This CDR3 is built from 16 residues. The CDR3 is CASSLASGGLEYTQYF. The CDR3 DNA reads as TGTGCCAGCAGCTTAGCGAGCGGGGGCCTGGAATATACGCAGTATTTT.

V gene TRBV7-9 combines with J gene TRBJ1-4; 7 bases align to TRBD1. This CDR3 has 14 residues. Germline CDR1 reads SEHNR; CDR2 reads FQNEAQ (reference sequence). Losses at the gene ends were 3 bases for V and 8 bases for J; bases not matched to a gene: 6. CDR3 sequence reads: CASSFGQEGEKLFF. The DNA for the CDR3 is TGTGCCAGCAGCTTCGGACAGGAGGGAGAAAAACTGTTTTTT.

The rearrangement uses TRBV7-2 and TRBJ2-7; D is possibly TRBD1 (6 bases). CDR3 size: 17 residues. V was shortened by 3 bases and J by 0 bases, with 18 bases between the two germline ends. Germline lookup yields CDR1 SGHTA and CDR2 FQGNSA. DNA for the CDR3: TGTGCCAGCAGCTTTATGCCAGGGGCGCACCCCTCCTACGAGCAGTACTTC. As protein: CASSFMPGAHPSYEQYF.

The rearrangement joins TRBV5-1 to TRBJ1-2, with 7 bases identical to TRBD1. Looked up from germline, CDR1 is SGHRS and CDR2 is YFSETQ. Losses at the gene ends were 3 bases for V and 6 bases for J; bases not matched to a gene: 14. The CDR3 covers 16 residues. CDR3 sequence (DNA): TGCGCCAGCAGCTGGACCAGACAGGGAGGTACTAATGGCTACACCTTC. Protein product: CASSWTRQGGTNGYTF.

This chain links TRBV5-1 with TRBJ1-1; D is ambiguous. This CDR3 has 13 amino acids. Germline V lookup: CDR1 SGHRS, CDR2 YFSETQ. V was cut by 5 bases and J by 0 bases, with 8 bases left in between. The CDR3 here is CASSKTMNTEAFF. The DNA of the CDR3 is TGCGCCAGCAGTAAAACAATGAACACTGAAGCTTTCTTT.